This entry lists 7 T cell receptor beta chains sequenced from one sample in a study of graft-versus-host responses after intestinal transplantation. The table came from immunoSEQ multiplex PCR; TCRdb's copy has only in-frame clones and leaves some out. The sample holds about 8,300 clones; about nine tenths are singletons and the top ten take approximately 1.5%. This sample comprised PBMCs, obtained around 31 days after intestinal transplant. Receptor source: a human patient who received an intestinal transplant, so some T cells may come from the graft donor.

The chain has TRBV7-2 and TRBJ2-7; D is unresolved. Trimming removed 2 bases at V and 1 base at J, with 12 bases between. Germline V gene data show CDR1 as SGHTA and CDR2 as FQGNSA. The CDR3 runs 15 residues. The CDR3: CASSLFLVGSYEQYF. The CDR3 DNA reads TGTGCCAGCAGCTTATTCTTAGTCGGATCCTACGAGCAGTACTTC.

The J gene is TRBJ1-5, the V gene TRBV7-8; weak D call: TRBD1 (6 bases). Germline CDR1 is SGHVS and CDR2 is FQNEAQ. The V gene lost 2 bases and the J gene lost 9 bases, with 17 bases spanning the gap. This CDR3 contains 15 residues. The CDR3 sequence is CASSLQTGPWSPQHF. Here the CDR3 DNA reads TGTGCCAGCAGCTTACAAACAGGGCCCTGGTCGCCCCAGCATTTT.

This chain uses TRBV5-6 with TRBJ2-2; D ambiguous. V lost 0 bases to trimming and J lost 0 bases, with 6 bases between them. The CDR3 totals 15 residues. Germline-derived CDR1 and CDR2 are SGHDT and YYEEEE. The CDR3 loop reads CASSLDATNTGELFF. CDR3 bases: TGTGCCAGCAGCTTGGACGCAACGAACACCGGGGAGCTGTTTTTT.

In DNA, the CDR3 is TGTGCCAGCAGCTTCCTCCGGGACAGAAACACCGGGGAGCTGTTTTTT. It yields the protein CASSFLRDRNTGELFF. The chain joins TRBV7-9 to TRBJ2-2; 7 bases are a match to TRBD1. With V trimmed by 3 bases and J by 2 bases, 6 bases remained unmatched. Germline values: CDR1 SEHNR, CDR2 FQNEAQ (reference sequence). This CDR3 comprises 16 residues.

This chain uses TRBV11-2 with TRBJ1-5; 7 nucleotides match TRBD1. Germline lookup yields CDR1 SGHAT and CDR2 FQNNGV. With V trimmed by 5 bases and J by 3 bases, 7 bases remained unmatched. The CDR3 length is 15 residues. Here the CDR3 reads CASSEMTGFNQPQHF. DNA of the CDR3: TGTGCCAGCAGCGAGATGACAGGGTTCAATCAGCCCCAGCATTTT.

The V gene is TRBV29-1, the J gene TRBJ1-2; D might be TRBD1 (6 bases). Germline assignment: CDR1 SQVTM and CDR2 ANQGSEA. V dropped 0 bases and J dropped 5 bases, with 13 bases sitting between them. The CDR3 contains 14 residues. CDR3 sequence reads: CSVEDGWTVYGYTF. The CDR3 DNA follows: TGCAGCGTTGAAGACGGGTGGACAGTTTATGGCTACACCTTC. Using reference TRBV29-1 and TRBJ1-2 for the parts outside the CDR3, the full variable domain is SAVISQKPSRDICQRGTSLTIQCQVDSQVTMMFWYRQQPGQSLTLIATANQGSEATYESGFVIDKFPISRPNLTFSTLTVSNMSPEDSSIYLCSVEDGWTVYGYTFGSGTRLTVV.

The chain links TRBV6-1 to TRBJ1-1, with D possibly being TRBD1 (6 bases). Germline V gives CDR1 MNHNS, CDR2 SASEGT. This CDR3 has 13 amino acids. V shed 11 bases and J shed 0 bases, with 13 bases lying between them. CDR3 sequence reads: CAGKQGLNTEAFF. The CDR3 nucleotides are TGTGCCGGAAAACAGGGATTGAACACTGAAGCTTTCTTT.